The entry below gives a single T cell receptor beta chain sequence along with its context. V lost 8 bases to trimming and J lost 2 bases; unmatched junction nucleotides: 9. The CDR3 sequence is 15 residues long. Germline V gene data show CDR1 as MNHNS and CDR2 as SASEGT. The sample originates from a study of shared clonotypes between healthy human individuals. Some clones are missing from TCRdb's copy, which holds only in-frame ones; the method was immunoSEQ multiplex PCR. The repertoire holds about 680,000 clones, about 91% seen once, with approximately 24% in the top ten. Selected positively for CCR7 and CD45RO-negative, naive CD8 cells excluded terminally differentiated effector memory CD45RA+ cells.

Input material: naive CD8+ T cells sorted from blood. This sequence was found in a man aged 25 to 45 in good health. The chain couples TRBV6-1 to TRBJ2-3; TRBD2 aligns across 8 bases. This chain's CDR3 is CASLGTRWDTDTQYF. The CDR3 DNA sequence: TGTGCCAGCCTGGGGACTAGATGGGACACAGATACGCAGTATTTT.